The entry below gives a single T cell receptor beta chain sequence along with its context. MiXCR was run by TCRdb on the RT-PCR reads, yielding one entry per CDR3 protein. The sample lists fewer than 800,000 distinct CDR3 sequences; approximately 14% were seen once. V lost 0 bases to trimming and J lost 8 bases, with 13 bases between them. In germline, CDR1 is MNHEY, CDR2 SMNVEV (reference sequence). The CDR3 spans 15 residues. The genes are TRBV27 and TRBJ1-4; tentative D call: TRBD1 (5 bases). The clonotype originates from a female donor in good health, serving as a healthy control. Material: memory CD4+ T cells from blood. The CDR3 DNA sequence: TGTGCCAGCAGTTTATCGGGCGGTGAGGGGGAAAAACTGTTTTTT. Protein: CASSLSGGEGEKLFF. Combining the CDR3 with reference TRBV27 and TRBJ1-4 gives the whole variable domain EAQVTQNPRYLITVTGKKLTVTCSQNMNHEYMSWYRQDPGLGLRQIYYSMNVEVTDKGDVPEGYKVSRKEKRNFPLILESPSPNQTSLYFCASSLSGGEGEKLFFGSGTQLSVL.